This T cell receptor (beta chain) was identified during a study of T cell repertoires in cytomegalovirus infection. Germline lookup yields CDR1 SEHNR and CDR2 FQNEAQ (reference sequence). This CDR3 comprises 17 residues. Trimming cost V 6 bases and J 1 base, with 21 bases left between them. This clonotype was seen ten or more times. MiXCR was run by TCRdb on the reads, yielding one entry per CDR3 protein. In the table there are roughly 600,000 distinct CDR3 sequences, more than 20% of which are singletons. The sample taken for sequencing was CD8+ T cells from PBMCs. This receptor was obtained from a human donor in good health (CMV status not recorded). Some clones in this sample may be carry-over from other donors' samples. V and J are TRBV7-9 and TRBJ1-2, with D possibly TRBD1 on 6 matching bases. CDR3 protein: CASSSRLGAIRNYGYTF. The DNA of the CDR3 is TGTGCCAGCAGTTCCCGACTGGGGGCGATCCGTAACTATGGCTACACCTTC.